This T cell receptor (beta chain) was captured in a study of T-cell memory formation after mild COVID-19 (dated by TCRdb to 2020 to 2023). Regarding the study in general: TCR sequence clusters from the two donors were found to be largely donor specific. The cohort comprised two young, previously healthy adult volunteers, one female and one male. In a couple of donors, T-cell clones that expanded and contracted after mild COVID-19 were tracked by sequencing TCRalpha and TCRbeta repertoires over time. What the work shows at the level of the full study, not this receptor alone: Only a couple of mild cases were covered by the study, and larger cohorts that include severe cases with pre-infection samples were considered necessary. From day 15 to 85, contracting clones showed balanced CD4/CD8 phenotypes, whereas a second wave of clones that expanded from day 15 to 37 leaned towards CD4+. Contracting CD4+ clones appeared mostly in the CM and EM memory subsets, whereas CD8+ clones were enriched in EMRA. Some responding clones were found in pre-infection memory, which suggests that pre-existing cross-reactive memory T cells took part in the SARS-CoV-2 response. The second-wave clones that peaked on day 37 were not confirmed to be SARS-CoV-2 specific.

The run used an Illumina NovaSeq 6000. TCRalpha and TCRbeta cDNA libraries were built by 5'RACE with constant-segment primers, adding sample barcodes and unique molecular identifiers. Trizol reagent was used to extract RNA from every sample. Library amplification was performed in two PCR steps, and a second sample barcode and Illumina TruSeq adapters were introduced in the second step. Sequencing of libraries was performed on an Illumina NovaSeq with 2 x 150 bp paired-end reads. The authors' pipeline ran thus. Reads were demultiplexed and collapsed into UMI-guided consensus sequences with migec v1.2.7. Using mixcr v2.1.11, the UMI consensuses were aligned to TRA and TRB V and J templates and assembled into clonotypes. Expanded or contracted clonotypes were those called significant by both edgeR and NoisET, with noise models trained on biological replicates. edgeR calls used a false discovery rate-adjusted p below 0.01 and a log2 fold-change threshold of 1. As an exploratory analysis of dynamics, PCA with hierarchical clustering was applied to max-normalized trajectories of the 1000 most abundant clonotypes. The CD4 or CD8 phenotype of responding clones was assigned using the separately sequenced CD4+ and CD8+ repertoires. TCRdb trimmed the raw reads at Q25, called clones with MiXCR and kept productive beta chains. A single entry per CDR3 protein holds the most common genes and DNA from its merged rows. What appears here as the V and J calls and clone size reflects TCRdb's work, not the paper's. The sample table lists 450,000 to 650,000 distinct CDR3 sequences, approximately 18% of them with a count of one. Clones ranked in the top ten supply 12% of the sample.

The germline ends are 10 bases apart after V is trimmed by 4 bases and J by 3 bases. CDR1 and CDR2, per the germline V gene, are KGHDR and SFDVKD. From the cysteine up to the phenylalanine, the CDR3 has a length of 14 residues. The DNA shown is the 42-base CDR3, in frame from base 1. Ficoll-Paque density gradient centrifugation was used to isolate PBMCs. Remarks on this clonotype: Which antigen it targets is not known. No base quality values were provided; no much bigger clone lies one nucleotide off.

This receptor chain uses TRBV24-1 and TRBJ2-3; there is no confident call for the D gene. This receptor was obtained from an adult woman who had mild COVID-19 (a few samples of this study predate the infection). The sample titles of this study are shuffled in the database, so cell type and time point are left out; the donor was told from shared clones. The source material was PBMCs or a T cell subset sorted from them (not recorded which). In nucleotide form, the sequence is TGTGCCACCAGTGAGCCTAGGGCTACAGATACGCAGTATTTT. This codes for CATSEPRATDTQYF.